Shown below are 2 T cell receptor beta chains from a single sample sequenced in a study of blood T cells in healthy people across ages (dated by TCRdb to about 2015). Receptor amplification or capture employed 5' RACE. Sequencing was carried out with an Illumina HiSeq 2500. A second roughly 6 to 11 cycle PCR used a sample-barcoded 5' primer and a J-beta primer mix. The public reads were quality trimmed at Q25 with fastp and then assembled into clones with MiXCR by TCRdb, keeping productive beta chains. Records with the same CDR3 protein are collapsed into one entry carrying the most frequent genes and DNA. This sample comprises around 600,000 distinct CDR3 sequences, 47% of them detected only once. The ten largest clones represent about 26% of the sample. The sample was blood. The receptors here all came from a man older than 75 in good health.

This clonotype has more than one count but fewer than ten. CDR3 in DNA: TGCAGCGTTGAGGCCCCTCTGAGGCGGGGGAGCTCCTACAATGAGCAGTTCTTC. Protein sequence: CSVEAPLRRGSSYNEQFF. This chain joins TRBV29-1 and TRBJ2-1; the match to TRBD2 covers 7 bases. V was clipped by 3 bases and J by 0 bases; unmatched bases: 14. The CDR3 totals 18 residues. The germline gives CDR1 SQVTM, CDR2 ANQGSEA.

CDR3 residues: CASSQDRGGGPNEQFF. CDR3 coding DNA: TGCGCCAGCAGCCAAGATCGGGGGGGCGGACCCAATGAGCAGTTCTTC. J is TRBJ2-1 and V is TRBV4-3; 8 positions agree with TRBD2. Germline loops: CDR1 LGHNA, CDR2 YSLEER. The CDR3 contains 16 residues. Germline trimming cut 0 bases from V and 6 bases from J; bases unmatched to any gene: 7.